This record covers a single TCR beta chain. Its antigen is as yet unknown. The sample's treatment: oral pan-JAK inhibitor, 5-10 mg twice daily. RNA extraction and reverse transcription yielded cDNA as sequencing template. The assay was immunoSEQ multiplex PCR, and TCRdb's table has in-frame clones only and misses some. This sample yields about 140,000 clones, of which 86% are seen a single time; around 14% belongs to the top ten. V was trimmed by 5 bases and J by 0 bases, leaving 6 bases between them. Germline lookup yields CDR1 SGHNT and CDR2 YYREEE (reference sequence). The CDR3 covers 12 residues. The sample comes from a study of CD8+ T cells in alopecia areata. Study as a whole: Using the percentage of affected scalp area, treated patients' severity was scored.

Study findings and constraints: Many expanded lesional clones stayed in scalp and blood while on tofacitinib. Tofacitinib yielded significantly lower scalp clonality and fewer expanded CD8+ clones among the top 100.

Sequenced material: CD8+ T cells sorted from blood, taken at week 4, from a patient treated with tofacitinib. This chain links TRBV5-4 with TRBJ2-7; D unclear. The sequence was obtained from a human donor with alopecia areata. CDR3 loop: CASRSSSYEQYF. Written as DNA, the CDR3 is TGTGCCAGCAGGTCCTCCTCCTACGAGCAGTACTTC.